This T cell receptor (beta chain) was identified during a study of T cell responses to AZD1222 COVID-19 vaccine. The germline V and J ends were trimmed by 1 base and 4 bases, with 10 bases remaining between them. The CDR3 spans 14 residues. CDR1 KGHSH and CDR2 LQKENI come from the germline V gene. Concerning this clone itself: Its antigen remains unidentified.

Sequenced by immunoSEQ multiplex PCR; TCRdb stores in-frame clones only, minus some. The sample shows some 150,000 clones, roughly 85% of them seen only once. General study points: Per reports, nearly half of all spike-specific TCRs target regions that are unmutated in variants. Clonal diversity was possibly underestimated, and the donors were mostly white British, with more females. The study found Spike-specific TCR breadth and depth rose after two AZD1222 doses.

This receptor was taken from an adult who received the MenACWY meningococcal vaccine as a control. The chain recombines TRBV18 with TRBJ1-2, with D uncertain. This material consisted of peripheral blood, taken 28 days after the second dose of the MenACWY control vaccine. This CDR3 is CASSPRGDIYGYTF. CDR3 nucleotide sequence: TGTGCCAGCTCACCACGGGGTGATATCTATGGCTACACCTTC.